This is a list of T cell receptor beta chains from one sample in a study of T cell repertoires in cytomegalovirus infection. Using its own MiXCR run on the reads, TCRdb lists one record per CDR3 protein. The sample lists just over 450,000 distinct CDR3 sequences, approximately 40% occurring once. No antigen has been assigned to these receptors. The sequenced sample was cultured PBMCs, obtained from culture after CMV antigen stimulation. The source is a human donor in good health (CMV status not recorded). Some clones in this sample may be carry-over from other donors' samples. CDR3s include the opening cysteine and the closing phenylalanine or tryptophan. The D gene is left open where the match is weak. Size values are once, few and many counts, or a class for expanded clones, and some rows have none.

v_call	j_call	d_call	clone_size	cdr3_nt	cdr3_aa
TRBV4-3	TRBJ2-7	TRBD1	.	TGCGCCAGCAGCCAAGTACAGGGGGCTAGCTACGAGCAGTACTTC	CASSQVQGASYEQYF
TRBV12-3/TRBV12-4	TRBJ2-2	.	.	TGTGCCAGCAGTTTTGGGCCCGGGGGAGACGGGGAGCTGTTTTTT	CASSFGPGGDGELFF
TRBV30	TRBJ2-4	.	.	TGTGCCTGGAGCGATTTGGCCAAAAACATTCAGTACTTC	CAWSDLAKNIQYF
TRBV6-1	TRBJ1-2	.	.	TGTGCCAGCAGTGAACGTCAGGGGAGTGGCTACACCTTC	CASSERQGSGYTF
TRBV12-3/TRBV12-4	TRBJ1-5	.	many	TGTGCCAGCAGTCGCCTATTGGGGCCCCAGCATTTT	CASSRLLGPQHF
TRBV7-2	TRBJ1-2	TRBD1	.	TGTGCCAGCAGCTCCTCCGGGACAGGTCCCTATGGCTACACCTTC	CASSSSGTGPYGYTF
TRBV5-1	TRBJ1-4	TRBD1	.	TGCGCCAGCAGCTTGCCCAGGGGGCGCGATGAAAAACTGTTTTTT	CASSLPRGRDEKLFF
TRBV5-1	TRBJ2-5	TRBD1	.	TGCGCCAGCACCGACAGGGACCCGGGGGAGACCCAGTACTTC	CASTDRDPGETQYF
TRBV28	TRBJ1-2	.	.	TGTGCCAGCAAGATCCGGGGGGGCCGGTACACCTTC	CASKIRGGRYTF
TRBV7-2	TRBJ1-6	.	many	TGTGCCAGCAGCTCCGGACAGTATAATTCACCCCTCCACTTT	CASSSGQYNSPLHF
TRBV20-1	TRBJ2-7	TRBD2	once	TGCAGTGCTAGACCCCCCGGGGGACTAGCGGGAGGATCTTACTACGAGCAGTACTTC	CSARPPGGLAGGSYYEQYF
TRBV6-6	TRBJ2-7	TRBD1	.	TGTGCCAGCAGGGACAGGGTAGGTTACAGTCCCAATTACGAGCAGTACTTC	CASRDRVGYSPNYEQYF
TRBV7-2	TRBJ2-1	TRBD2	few	TGTGCCAGCAGCTTAGAAGCGGGGGGCGGCCATGAGCAGTTCTTC	CASSLEAGGGHEQFF
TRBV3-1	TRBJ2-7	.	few	TGTGCCAGCGGGCCTCTCGGTATCGGGCAGTACTTC	CASGPLGIGQYF
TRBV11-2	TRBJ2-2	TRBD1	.	TGTGCCAGCAGCTTTATCGAGGGGGCCAGGACCGGGGAGCTGTTTTTT	CASSFIEGARTGELFF
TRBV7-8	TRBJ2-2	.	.	TGTGCCAGCAGACCGGGACTTGGGGGCACCGGGGAGCTGTTTTTT	CASRPGLGGTGELFF
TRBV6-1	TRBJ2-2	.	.	TGTGCCAGTGGGACGAACGAAAACACCGGGGAGCTGTTTTTT	CASGTNENTGELFF
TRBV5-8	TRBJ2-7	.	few	TGTGCCAGCAGTATCAGTCACGAGCAGTACTTC	CASSISHEQYF
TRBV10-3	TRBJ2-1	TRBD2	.	TGTGCCATCAGTGAGGGTAGACTAGCGGGGGCTAGGGATGAGCAGTTCTTC	CAISEGRLAGARDEQFF
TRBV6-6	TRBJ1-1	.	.	TGTGCCAGCAGTTACTCCCATGAGGGGGGAGCTTTCTTT	CASSYSHEGGAFF
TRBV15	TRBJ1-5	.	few	TGTGCCACCAGCATCAGGGCCGGGCAGCCCCAGCATTTT	CATSIRAGQPQHF
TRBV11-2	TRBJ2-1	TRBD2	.	TGTGCCAGCAGCTTACGACCACGGACTAGCAGAAACAATGAGCAGTTCTTC	CASSLRPRTSRNNEQFF
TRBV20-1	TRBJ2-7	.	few	TGCAGTGCTAGATTTGGGGCCTCCTACGAGCAGTACTTC	CSARFGASYEQYF
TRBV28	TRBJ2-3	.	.	TGTGCCAGCGAAGAGACTCCGAGCACAGATACGCAGTATTTT	CASEETPSTDTQYF
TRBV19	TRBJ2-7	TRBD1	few	TGTGCCAGTAGTTTAGGGGGCTTTATCTACGAGCAGTACTTC	CASSLGGFIYEQYF
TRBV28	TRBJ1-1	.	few	TGTGCCAGCAGTCCCCCGACAGCCATGAACACTGAAGCTTTCTTT	CASSPPTAMNTEAFF
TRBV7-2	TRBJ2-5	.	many	TGTGCCAGCAGCTCTACCTCCCCGGTGCAGACCCAGTACTTC	CASSSTSPVQTQYF
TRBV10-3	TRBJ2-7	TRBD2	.	TGTGCCATCAGTAGCGGGGGAGACTACGAGCAGTACTTC	CAISSGGDYEQYF
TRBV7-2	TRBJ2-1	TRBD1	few	TGTGCCAGCAGCGCCGCGCCGGGACAGGGGAATGAGCAGTTCTTC	CASSAAPGQGNEQFF
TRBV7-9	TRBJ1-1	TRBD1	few	TGTGCCAGCAGCTTAGGACAGGGGGACATGAACACTGAAGCTTTCTTT	CASSLGQGDMNTEAFF
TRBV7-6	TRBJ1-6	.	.	TGTGCCAGCAGCTCGCGAGGAGTTCCCAATTCACCCCTCCACTTT	CASSSRGVPNSPLHF
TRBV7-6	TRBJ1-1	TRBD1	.	TGTGCCAGCAGCCCCCGGACAGGGCAGGACACTGAAGCTTTCTTT	CASSPRTGQDTEAFF
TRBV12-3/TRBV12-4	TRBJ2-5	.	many	TGTGCCAGCAGCCCTGGGAGAGAGACCCAGTACTTC	CASSPGRETQYF
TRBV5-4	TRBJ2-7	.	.	TGTGCCAGCAGCTTGATGTGGCAGGGGAGTTACGAGCAGTACTTC	CASSLMWQGSYEQYF
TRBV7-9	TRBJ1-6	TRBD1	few	TGTGCCAGCAGCTCAAGGGGACAGACGAATTCACCCCTCCACTTT	CASSSRGQTNSPLHF
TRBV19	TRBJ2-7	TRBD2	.	TGTGCCAGTAGTATCTGGGCGGGGGGCTCCTACGAGCAGTACTTC	CASSIWAGGSYEQYF
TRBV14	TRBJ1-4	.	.	TGTGCCAGCAGCGACCTAGCAACTAATGAAAAACTGTTTTTT	CASSDLATNEKLFF
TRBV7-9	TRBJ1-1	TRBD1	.	TGTGCCAGCAGCTTCAACGACAGGGGAGGCGAAGCTTTCTTT	CASSFNDRGGEAFF
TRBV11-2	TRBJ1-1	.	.	TGTGCCAGCAGCTACTACAGCTTAGGGGCTTTCTTT	CASSYYSLGAFF
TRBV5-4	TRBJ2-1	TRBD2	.	TGTGCCAGCAGCTTGGGGGGTGTGCGGGGGGGCTCCTACAATGAGCAGTTCTTC	CASSLGGVRGGSYNEQFF
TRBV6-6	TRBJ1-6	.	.	TGTGCCAGCAGTAGGGGACTGGATAATTCACCCCTCCACTTT	CASSRGLDNSPLHF
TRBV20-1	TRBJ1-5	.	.	TGCAGTGCTACTCGACGGCAGTCCCTGCCCCAGCATTTT	CSATRRQSLPQHF
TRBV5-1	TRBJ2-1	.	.	TGCGCCAGCAGCTTGAACCCCTTCGGCGATGAGCAGTTCTTC	CASSLNPFGDEQFF
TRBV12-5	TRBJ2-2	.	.	TGTGCTAGTGGTTTGGCCCAGACACTTGCGAACACCGGGGAGCTGTTTTTT	CASGLAQTLANTGELFF
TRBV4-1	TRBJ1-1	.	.	TGCGCCAGCAGCCGCCGACAGGCATTGAACACTGAAGCTTTCTTT	CASSRRQALNTEAFF
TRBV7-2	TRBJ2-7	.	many	TGTGCCAGCAGCCCCCCGGGCTACTACGAGCAGTACTTC	CASSPPGYYEQYF
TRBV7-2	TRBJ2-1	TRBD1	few	TGTGCCAGCAGCCCGACGCGGGACAGGGGTTACAATGAGCAGTTCTTC	CASSPTRDRGYNEQFF
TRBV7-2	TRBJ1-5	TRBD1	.	TGTGCCAGCAGCTTAGTCGGGACAGGGTTTTTGCCCCAGCATTTT	CASSLVGTGFLPQHF
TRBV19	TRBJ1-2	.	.	TGTGCCAGTAGTATATTTGAATCGGATGGCTACACCTTC	CASSIFESDGYTF